This T cell receptor beta chain was recovered during a study of blood T cell repertoires in COVID-19. For the study at large: Spain, Italy and the United States supplied samples that represented acute and convalescent COVID-19. From T cells, B-cell-depleted T cells, or PBMCs came the material, which was cDNA or gDNA.

The V gene's germline CDR1 is MRHNA and CDR2 SNTAGT. Between the trimmed V and J ends, which lost 3 bases and 2 bases, there was a span of 10 bases. The CDR3 has 14 residues. As originally analysed: Nucleated cell number was recorded as an estimate derived from reference gene primer amplification. The method was immunoSEQ multiplex PCR; TCRdb's version includes in-frame clones alone and lacks a portion of them. D and trimming were read from the DNA, whereas the V and J calls and clone size are those reported in that table. The table includes 200,000 to 250,000 clones, about nine tenths detected once.

The source of this sequence is a woman between 35 and 50 years old with acute or convalescent COVID-19. The rearrangement uses TRBV6-4 and TRBJ2-5; D perhaps matches TRBD2 (6 bases). The sample consisted of peripheral blood. DNA of the CDR3: TGTGCCAGCAGTGAGTGGGGAGGTCAAGAGACCCAGTACTTC. Amino acid sequence: CASSEWGGQETQYF.